Listed below are T cell receptor beta chains from one sample, sequenced in a study of identical twins. TCRdb re-derived calls from the 5' RACE reads in MiXCR, one entry per CDR3 protein. Here the sample spans 420,000 or so distinct CDR3 sequences, under 20% being singletons. The material sequenced was naive T cells sorted from blood. The receptors originated from a man in his fifties in good health. The CDR3 runs from the conserved cysteine through the conserved F or W. The D gene is left open where the match is weak. Only some rows state a clone size, as once, few, many or a class for expanded clones.

abundance	j_gene	d_gene	v_gene	CDR3aa	CDR3nt
.	TRBJ2-1	TRBD1	TRBV10-3	CAISEAPGQNNEQFF	TGTGCCATCAGTGAGGCCCCGGGACAGAACAATGAGCAGTTCTTC
.	TRBJ2-1	TRBD1	TRBV7-6	CASSPGTGSPYNEQFF	TGTGCCAGCAGCCCAGGGACAGGATCCCCCTACAATGAGCAGTTCTTC
.	TRBJ2-1	TRBD2	TRBV20-1	CSAKLGRGVHNEQFF	TGCAGTGCTAAACTGGGGCGGGGGGTCCACAATGAGCAGTTCTTC
.	TRBJ2-1	TRBD2	TRBV7-2	CASSQMGFAGDEQFF	TGTGCCAGCAGTCAGATGGGTTTTGCGGGAGATGAGCAGTTCTTC
.	TRBJ1-4	TRBD1	TRBV6-1	CASFGDRAPSNEKLFF	TGTGCCAGCTTCGGGGACAGGGCACCATCTAATGAAAAACTGTTTTTT
many	TRBJ2-1	TRBD1	TRBV5-1	CASSTDRGPYYNEQFF	TGCGCCAGCAGCACCGACAGGGGGCCCTACTACAATGAGCAGTTCTTC
.	TRBJ1-2	.	TRBV6-1	CASSEILSRVHGYTF	TGTGCCAGCAGTGAAATTTTATCCAGGGTCCATGGCTACACCTTC
.	TRBJ2-7	TRBD2	TRBV20-1	CSAKVPSGPRYEQYF	TGCAGTGCTAAAGTCCCTAGCGGCCCTCGGTACGAGCAGTACTTC
.	TRBJ2-3	TRBD1	TRBV7-7	CARGLTGAADTQYF	TGTGCCAGGGGACTGACAGGGGCGGCAGATACGCAGTATTTT
many	TRBJ2-3	TRBD1	TRBV12-5	CASGNAAGDRVRADTQYF	TGTGCTAGTGGAAACGCCGCTGGGGACAGGGTTCGGGCAGATACGCAGTATTTT
many	TRBJ1-6	.	TRBV12-3/TRBV12-4	CASSFRMDSPLHF	TGTGCCAGCAGTTTCCGGATGGATTCACCCCTCCACTTT
.	TRBJ2-1	TRBD1	TRBV11-2	CASSFRDRYNEQFF	TGTGCCAGCAGCTTCCGGGACAGATACAATGAGCAGTTCTTC
many	TRBJ2-7	.	TRBV15	CATSRDRGRGGEQYF	TGTGCCACCAGCAGAGATAGGGGCAGGGGTGGCGAGCAGTACTTC
few	TRBJ2-1	.	TRBV12-3/TRBV12-4	CASSLTGTYNEQFF	TGTGCCAGCAGTTTAACAGGGACCTACAATGAGCAGTTCTTC
few	TRBJ1-1	.	TRBV29-1	CSVVRVAGVSTEAFF	TGCAGCGTTGTCCGCGTGGCGGGGGTGAGCACTGAAGCTTTCTTT
.	TRBJ2-1	.	TRBV5-1	CASGTKGAQLLYNEQFF	TGCGCCAGCGGTACCAAAGGGGCCCAACTACTCTACAATGAGCAGTTCTTC
.	TRBJ2-2	.	TRBV29-1	CSVARDTATGELFF	TGCAGCGTGGCCCGGGACACAGCAACCGGGGAGCTGTTTTTT
few	TRBJ1-5	.	TRBV20-1	CSAPTWAGDNQPQHF	TGCAGTGCTCCCACCTGGGCAGGGGACAATCAGCCCCAGCATTTT
few	TRBJ2-7	TRBD2	TRBV5-1	CASSLIAGAYEQYF	TGCGCCAGCAGCTTGATAGCGGGAGCCTACGAGCAGTACTTC
.	TRBJ2-7	.	TRBV29-1	CSVEVGTSYEQYF	TGCAGCGTTGAAGTAGGGACTTCCTACGAGCAGTACTTC
.	TRBJ2-1	.	TRBV4-2	CASSPTTKNDIGDLGSYNEQFF	TGTGCCAGCAGCCCAACAACCAAGAACGATATCGGTGATCTGGGCTCCTACAATGAGCAGTTCTTC
many	TRBJ2-7	TRBD1	TRBV5-1	CASSLAGTGKNEQYF	TGCGCCAGCAGCTTAGCCGGGACAGGGAAGAACGAGCAGTACTTC